Shown below are 13 T cell receptor beta chains from a single sample sequenced in a study of tumor and adjacent non-tumor tissue in lung cancer. TCRbeta libraries were built with three rounds of nested PCR, modified from ARM-PCR. TCRdb fed the multiplex PCR reads into MiXCR, producing one record per CDR3 protein. Of approximately 100,000 distinct CDR3 sequences listed, 55% to 65% were seen once; the top ten hold 15% to 20%. This sample's RNA came from whole unsorted tissue. The normal lung tissue was taken more than 3 cm from the tumor edge. The sequenced material came from distant non-tumor lung tissue. These receptors all stem from a man in his thirties or forties with non-small cell lung cancer.

Worth noting for this clonotype: This may be a read error, as it is one base from a much larger clone. The chain joins TRBV5-8 to TRBJ2-3; maybe TRBD1 (5 bases). The V gene's germline CDR1 is SGHTS and CDR2 YDEGEE. This CDR3 spans 17 amino acids. V lost 0 bases to trimming and J lost 1 base, with 15 bases between them. The DNA for the CDR3 is TGTGCCAGCAGCTTGGACGCAGGGAATTGGGGCACAGATACGCAGTATTTT. Protein product: CASSLDAGNWGTDTQYF.

As concerns this clonotype: The conserved closing phenylalanine or tryptophan is absent in this CDR3, likely reflecting a read error. The chain has TRBV11-2 and TRBJ2-7; D gene uncertain. The germline V gene encodes CDR1 SGHAT and CDR2 FQNNGV. The CDR3 extends over 14 amino acids. The CDR3 DNA reads TGTACCAGCAGCTTAGATTTCGGGTCCCCCGAGCAGTACCTC. It yields the protein CTSSLDFGSPEQYL.

The sample holds a few counts of this clonotype. Possible read error: a much larger clone is one base away. The chain has TRBV13 and TRBJ2-3, with D possibly being TRBD2 (6 bases). Deletions cut 5 bases from V and 5 bases from J, with 17 bases between. There are 15 residues in the CDR3. The V gene's germline CDR1 is PRHDT and CDR2 FYEKMQ (reference sequence). In nucleotides, the CDR3 is TGTGCCAGCAGCCTTGGTTTTAGCGGAATAGATACGCAGTATTTT. Translated, it gives CASSLGFSGIDTQYF. Using reference TRBV13 and TRBJ2-3 for the parts outside the CDR3, the full variable domain is AAGVIQSPRHLIKEKRETATLKCYPIPRHDTVYWYQQGPGQDPQFLISFYEKMQSDKGSIPDRFSAQQFSDYHSELNMSSLELGDSALYFCASSLGFSGIDTQYFGPGTRLTVL.

The chain is built from TRBV11-2 and TRBJ2-3; D tentatively fits TRBD1 or TRBD2 (5 bases each). Looked up from germline, CDR1 is SGHAT and CDR2 is FQNNGV. The CDR3 totals 14 residues. Trimming cost V 5 bases and J 4 bases, with 13 bases left between them. The CDR3 reads CASSPRVRADTQYF. The CDR3 region has the DNA TGTGCCAGCAGCCCCAGGGTGAGGGCAGATACGCAGTATTTT.

With respect to this clonotype: Germline and junction disagree at one end, which may indicate a read error. The V and J genes are TRBV12-3 or TRBV12-4 and TRBJ2-5, with TRBD2 matching over 7 bases. The CDR3 loop spans 15 amino acids. In nucleotides, the CDR3 is TGTGCCGGTAGTTTGCCTAGCGGTGATCAAGAGACCCAGTACTTT. Protein product: CAGSLPSGDQETQYF.

On this clonotype: This clone may be a read error of a much larger clone one base away. This chain joins TRBV5-6 and TRBJ2-3; D possibly corresponds to TRBD2 (5 bases). CDR1 is SGHDT and CDR2 is YYEEEE in the germline V gene. The CDR3 is 16 amino acids. The CDR3 sequence: CASSWTGSGGTDMQYF. The CDR3 bases are TGTGCCAGCAGCTGGACGGGGAGCGGCGGCACAGATATGCAGTATTTT.

Comments on this clonotype: The junction shows a germline mismatch at one end, possibly a read error. The CDR3: CASSRGSTEAFF. CDR3 nucleotides: TGTGCCAGCAGCCGCGGTAGCACTGAGGCTTTCTTT. This chain connects TRBV7-9 to TRBJ1-1; D uncertain. The CDR3 runs to 12 residues. Germline lookup yields CDR1 SEHNR and CDR2 FQNEAQ (reference sequence).

This clonotype was picked up one time. This chain links TRBV11-1 with TRBJ2-2; weak D call: TRBD2 (6 bases). Germline V CDR1 and CDR2: SGHAT, FQDESV (reference sequence). CDR3 size: 15 residues. CDR3 coding DNA: TGTGCAAACAGCCAGAAGGGCAGGGAGGCCGGGGAGCTGTTTTTT. Its translation is CANSQKGREAGELFF. The whole variable domain, remainder taken from reference TRBV11-1 and TRBJ2-2, is EAEVAQSPRYKITEKSQAVAFWCDPISGHATLYWYRQILGQGPELLVQFQDESVVDDSQLPKDRFSAERLKGVDSTLKIQPAELGDSAMYLCANSQKGREAGELFFGEGSRLTVL.

In the case of this clonotype: One end of the junction does not line up with germline, which may come from a read error. V and J are TRBV20-1 and TRBJ2-6; D possibly corresponds to TRBD1 (5 bases). The V gene's germline CDR1 is DFQATT and CDR2 SNEGSKA (reference sequence). This CDR3 is 14 amino acids long. As DNA, the CDR3 is TGCAGTGCTAGAGGGGGCTCTGGGGCCAACGCCCTGACTTTC. Translation: CSARGGSGANALTF.

On this clonotype itself: This may stem from a read error, because a much larger clone lies one nucleotide away. The chain couples TRBV6-5 to TRBJ1-2; D gene unclear. Germline CDR1 reads MNHEY; CDR2 reads SVGAGI. The CDR3 is made up of 14 amino acids. This CDR3 is CASSQWSENYGYNF. CDR3 nucleotides: TGTGCCAGCAGCCAATGGTCGGAGAACTATGGCTACAACTTC.

This clonotype was counted ten times or more. The V and J genes are TRBV29-1 and TRBJ1-1; D perhaps matches TRBD1 (6 bases). The V gene lost 4 bases and the J gene lost 4 bases, with 10 bases spanning the gap. Germline V gene lookup returns CDR1 SQVTM and CDR2 ANQGSEA. This CDR3 spans 12 amino acids. CDR3 sequence reads: CSVGGRGTEAFF. The CDR3 region has the DNA TGCAGCGTTGGGGGGCGAGGCACTGAAGCTTTCTTT.

V and J are TRBV11-2 and TRBJ2-3, with D tentatively TRBD2 (6 bases). The CDR3 totals 17 residues. CDR1 and CDR2 (germline): SGHAT, FQNNGV. The ends were cut back, 5 bases at V and 0 bases at J, with 18 bases in the middle. The CDR3 spells CASSRTGGRASTDTQYF. The DNA of the CDR3 is TGTGCCAGCAGCCGGACCGGAGGGCGGGCAAGCACAGATACGCAGTATTTT.

This clonotype has a count of ten or more. The chain uses TRBV20-1 and TRBJ2-1, with D perhaps being TRBD1 or TRBD2 (5 bases each). The length of the CDR3 is 16 residues. The germline gives CDR1 DFQATT, CDR2 SNEGSKA (reference sequence). V gave up 1 base and J gave up 1 base, with 14 bases separating them. CDR3: CSARAGAGGSYNEQFF. CDR3 DNA sequence: TGCAGTGCTAGAGCCGGGGCGGGTGGATCCTACAATGAGCAGTTCTTC.